This T cell receptor (beta chain) was observed in a study of T cells after posttransplantation cyclophosphamide. Of note for this clone: Its matching antigen is unknown. Other DNA sequences in this specimen translate into the identical CDR3.

This table comes from immunoSEQ multiplex PCR, and its TCRdb copy is limited to in-frame clones, with some not included. The sample shows tens of thousands of clones, around 86% of them seen only once. Study results and limitations: Donor CD8+ memory clones often dominated recipient blood repertoires at later times. Recipient CMV seropositivity and CMV reactivation strongly tracked TRB clonality.

The material sequenced was PBMCs. The clonotype was recovered from a woman aged 60-75 years with a blood cancer, CMV-positive, and with a related stem cell donor.

Here the CDR3 reads CASSISGLGANVLTF. The CDR3 DNA is TGTGCCAGTAGTATTTCGGGGTTGGGGGCCAACGTCCTGACTTTC. The V and J genes are TRBV19 and TRBJ2-6, with D possibly being TRBD2 (5 bases). V gave up 3 bases and J gave up 4 bases, with 10 bases separating them. Germline CDR1 LNHDA, CDR2 SQIVND (reference sequence). The CDR3 totals 15 residues.